The present entry profiles one TCR beta chain with its context. This specimen comes from a study of control samples from healthy donors and cancer patients. Libraries were prepared by immunoSEQ multiplex PCR; TCRdb keeps only in-frame clonotypes and omits some of them. The sample yields about 140,000 clones, over 85% seen once. Trimming cost V 3 bases and J 4 bases; bases outside gene matches: 6. The CDR3 totals 15 residues. Germline values: CDR1 MDHEN, CDR2 SYDVKM. The receptor was derived from a man between 25 and 39 years old in good health. Specimen: blood. The genes are TRBV28 and TRBJ2-3, with 8 positions matching TRBD1. The CDR3 nucleotides read TGTGCCAGCAGTTTGTCGACAGGGGCTGCAGATACGCAGTATTTT. Protein: CASSLSTGAADTQYF.